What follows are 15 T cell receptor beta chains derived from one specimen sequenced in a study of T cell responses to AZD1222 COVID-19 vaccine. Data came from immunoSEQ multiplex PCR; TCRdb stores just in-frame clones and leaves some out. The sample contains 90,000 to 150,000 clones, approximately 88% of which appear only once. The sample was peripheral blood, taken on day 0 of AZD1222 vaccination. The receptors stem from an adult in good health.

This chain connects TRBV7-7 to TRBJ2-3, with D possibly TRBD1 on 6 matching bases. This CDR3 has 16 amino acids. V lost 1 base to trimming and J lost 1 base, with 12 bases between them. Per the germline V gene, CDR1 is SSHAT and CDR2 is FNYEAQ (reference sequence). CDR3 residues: CASSLGPGVGTDTQYF. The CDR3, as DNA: TGTGCCAGCAGCTTAGGGCCAGGGGTCGGCACAGATACGCAGTATTTT. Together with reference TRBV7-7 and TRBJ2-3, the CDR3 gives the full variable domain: GAGVSQSPRYKVTKRGQDVTLRCDPISSHATLYWYQQALGQGPEFLTYFNYEAQPDKSGLPSDRFSAERPEGSISTLTIQRTEQRDSAMYRCASSLGPGVGTDTQYFGPGTRLTVL.

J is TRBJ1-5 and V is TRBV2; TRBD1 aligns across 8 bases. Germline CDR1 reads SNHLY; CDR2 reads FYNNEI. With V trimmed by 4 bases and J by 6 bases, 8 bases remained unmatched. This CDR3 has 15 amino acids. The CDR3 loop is CASSGSGGRGQPQHF. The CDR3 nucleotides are TGTGCCAGCAGTGGGTCAGGGGGCAGGGGTCAGCCCCAGCATTTT.

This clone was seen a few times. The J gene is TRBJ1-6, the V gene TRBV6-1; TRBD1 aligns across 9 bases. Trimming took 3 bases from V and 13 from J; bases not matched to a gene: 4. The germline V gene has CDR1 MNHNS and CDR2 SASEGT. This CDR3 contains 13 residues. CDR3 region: CASSEGQGVPLHF. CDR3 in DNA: TGTGCCAGCAGTGAGGGACAGGGCGTTCCCCTCCACTTT.

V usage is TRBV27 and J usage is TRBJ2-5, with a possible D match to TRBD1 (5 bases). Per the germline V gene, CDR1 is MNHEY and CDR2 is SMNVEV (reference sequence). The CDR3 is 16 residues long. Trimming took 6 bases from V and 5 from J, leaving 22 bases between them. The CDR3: CASSSLGQDPWETQYF. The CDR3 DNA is TGTGCCAGCAGCTCCCTGGGGCAGGACCCCTGGGAGACCCAGTACTTC.

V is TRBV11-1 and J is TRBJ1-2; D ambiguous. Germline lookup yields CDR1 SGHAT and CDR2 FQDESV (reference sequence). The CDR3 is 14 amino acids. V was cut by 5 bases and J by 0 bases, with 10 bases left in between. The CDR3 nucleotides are TGTGCCAGCAGCCCCTACGGGACTAACTATGGCTACACCTTC. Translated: CASSPYGTNYGYTF.

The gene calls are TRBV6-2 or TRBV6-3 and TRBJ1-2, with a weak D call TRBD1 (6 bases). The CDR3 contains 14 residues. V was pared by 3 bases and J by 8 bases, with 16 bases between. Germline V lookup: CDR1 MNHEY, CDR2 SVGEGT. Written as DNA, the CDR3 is TGTGCCAGCAGTTATTATGGGGGGCGTGGAGGCTACACCTTC. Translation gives CASSYYGGRGGYTF.

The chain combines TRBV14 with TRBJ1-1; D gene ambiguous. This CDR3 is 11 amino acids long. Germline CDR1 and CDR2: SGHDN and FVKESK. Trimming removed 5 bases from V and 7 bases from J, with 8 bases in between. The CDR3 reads CASSNTIEAFF. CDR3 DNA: TGTGCCAGCAGCAACACTATTGAAGCTTTCTTT.

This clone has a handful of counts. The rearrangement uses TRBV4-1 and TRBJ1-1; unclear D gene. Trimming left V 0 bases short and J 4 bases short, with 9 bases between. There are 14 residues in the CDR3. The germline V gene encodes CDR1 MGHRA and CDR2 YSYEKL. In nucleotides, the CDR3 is TGCGCCAGCAGCCAAGATCAAGCGGCCACTGAAGCTTTCTTT. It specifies CASSQDQAATEAFF.

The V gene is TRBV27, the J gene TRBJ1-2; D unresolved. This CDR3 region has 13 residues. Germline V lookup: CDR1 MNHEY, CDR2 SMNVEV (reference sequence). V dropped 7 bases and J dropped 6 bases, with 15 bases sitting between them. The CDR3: CASTSPPDHGYTF. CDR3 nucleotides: TGTGCCAGCACCTCCCCGCCGGACCATGGCTACACCTTC.

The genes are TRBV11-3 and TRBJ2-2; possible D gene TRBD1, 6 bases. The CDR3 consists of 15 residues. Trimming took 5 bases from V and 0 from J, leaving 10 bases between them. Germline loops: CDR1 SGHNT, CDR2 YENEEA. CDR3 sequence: CASSPRTANTGELFF. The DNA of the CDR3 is TGTGCCAGCAGCCCTCGGACAGCGAACACCGGGGAGCTGTTTTTT.

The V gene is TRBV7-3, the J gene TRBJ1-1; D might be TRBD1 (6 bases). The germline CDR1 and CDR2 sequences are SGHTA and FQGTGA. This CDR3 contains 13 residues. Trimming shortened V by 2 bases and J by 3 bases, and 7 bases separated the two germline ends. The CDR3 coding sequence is TGTGCCAGCAGCTTACACAGGGACACTGAAGCTTTCTTT. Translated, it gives CASSLHRDTEAFF.

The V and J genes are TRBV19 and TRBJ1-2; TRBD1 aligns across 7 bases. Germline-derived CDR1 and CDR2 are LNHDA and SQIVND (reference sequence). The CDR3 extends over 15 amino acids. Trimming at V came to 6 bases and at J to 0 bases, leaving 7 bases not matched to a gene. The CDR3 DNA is TGTGCCAGTAGGTGGGCAGGGGGAACTAACTATGGCTACACCTTC. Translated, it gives CASRWAGGTNYGYTF.

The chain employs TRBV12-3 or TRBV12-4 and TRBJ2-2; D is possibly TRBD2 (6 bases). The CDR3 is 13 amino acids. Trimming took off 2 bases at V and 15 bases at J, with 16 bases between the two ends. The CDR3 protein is CASSLKMAGQVFF. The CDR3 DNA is TGTGCCAGCAGTTTAAAGATGGCGGGGCAGGTGTTTTTT.

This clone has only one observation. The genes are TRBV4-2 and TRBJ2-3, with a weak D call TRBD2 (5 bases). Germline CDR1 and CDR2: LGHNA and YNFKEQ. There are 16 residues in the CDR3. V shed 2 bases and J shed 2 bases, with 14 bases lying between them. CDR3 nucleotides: TGTGCCAGCAGCCAACGGAGGAGCGTTAACACAGATACGCAGTATTTT. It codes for CASSQRRSVNTDTQYF.

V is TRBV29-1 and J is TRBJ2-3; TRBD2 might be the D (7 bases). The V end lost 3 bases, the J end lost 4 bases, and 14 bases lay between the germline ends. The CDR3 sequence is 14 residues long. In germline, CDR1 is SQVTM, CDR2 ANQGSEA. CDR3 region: CSVERSGGPDTQYF. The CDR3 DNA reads TGCAGCGTTGAGAGGTCGGGGGGCCCAGATACGCAGTATTTT.